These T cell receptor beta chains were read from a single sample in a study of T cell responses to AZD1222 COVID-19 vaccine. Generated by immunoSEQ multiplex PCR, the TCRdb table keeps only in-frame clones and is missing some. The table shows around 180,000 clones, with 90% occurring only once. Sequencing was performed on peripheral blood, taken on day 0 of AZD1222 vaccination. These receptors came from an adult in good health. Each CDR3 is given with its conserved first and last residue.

CASSDTGYEQYF | TRBJ2-7 | TRBV9
CASSLEDNYGYTF | TRBJ1-2 | TRBV5-1
CASSFSGMNTEAFF | TRBJ1-1 | TRBV11-3
CASSRIRGNQETQYF | TRBJ2-5 | TRBV4-3
CASSLDSLSRGYTF | TRBJ1-2 | TRBV5-1
CASSVGGARYGYTF | TRBJ1-2 | TRBV9
CASSLNGKLFF | TRBJ1-4 | TRBV7-9
CASSPGASGATGELFF | TRBJ2-2 | TRBV4-2
CASSLYSGGGEQYF | TRBJ2-7 | TRBV5-5
CASSVSGRRNTEAFF | TRBJ1-1 | TRBV5-1
CASSKAGAEYNEQFF | TRBJ2-1 | TRBV9
CASSQGPGQYEQYF | TRBJ2-7 | TRBV3-1/TRBV3-2
CASSRSTGGSLPLHF | TRBJ1-6 | TRBV5-1
CASSFRDRGYEQYF | TRBJ2-7 | TRBV5-6
CASSERAPFHSDNEQFF | TRBJ2-1 | TRBV3-1/TRBV3-2
CASSLVGGRNTEAFF | TRBJ1-1 | TRBV11-2
CASSRVSEQYF | TRBJ2-7 | TRBV6-2/TRBV6-3
CASSPSRGANGYTF | TRBJ1-2 | TRBV7-3
CASSIGKSQPQHF | TRBJ1-5 | TRBV19
CASSLDLAGGYEQYF | TRBJ2-7 | TRBV5-1
CASKSSSYNEQFF | TRBJ2-1 | TRBV6-1
CASSSFRESNQPQHF | TRBJ1-5 | TRBV27
CASSLAGAETQYF | TRBJ2-5 | TRBV5-4
CASRIQGATDTQYF | TRBJ2-3 | TRBV7-8
CASSRHRGGGDTEAFF | TRBJ1-1 | TRBV7-6
CASSYPLGYTF | TRBJ1-2 | TRBV6-2/TRBV6-3
CASSQTTQGDRGDGYTF | TRBJ1-2 | TRBV7-3
CASSQTVSSGNTIYF | TRBJ1-3 | TRBV4-3
CASKSPGQGSHGYTF | TRBJ1-2 | TRBV6-5
CASSDRSSYNSPLHF | TRBJ1-6 | TRBV27
CASSPERNQPQHF | TRBJ1-5 | TRBV18
CASSIRPGPYEQYF | TRBJ2-7 | TRBV19
CASSPRASNEQFF | TRBJ2-1 | TRBV4-1
CASSRKGGSWQYF | TRBJ2-7 | TRBV18
CASSIPSGGSNQPQHF | TRBJ1-5 | TRBV19
CASSYSAGAGSEAFF | TRBJ1-1 | TRBV6-5
CASSVSGSGANVLTF | TRBJ2-6 | TRBV9
CASSLTSGGYQETQYF | TRBJ2-5 | TRBV7-3
CASSVWHTIYF | TRBJ1-3 | TRBV19
CASSLGLNQPQHF | TRBJ1-5 | TRBV12-3/TRBV12-4
CASSVQGGASGETQYF | TRBJ2-5 | TRBV9
CASSEIPPGRMRETQYF | TRBJ2-5 | TRBV25-1
CARRSSGTSGGKEELFF | TRBJ2-2 | TRBV5-3
CASSEPGLQETQYF | TRBJ2-5 | TRBV6-2/TRBV6-3
CASSFSGVVDYEQYF | TRBJ2-7 | TRBV27
CAWSENRGQGTGNTIYF | TRBJ1-3 | TRBV30
CASSLTDRGYEQYF | TRBJ2-7 | TRBV7-9
CASTPLWGRYSNQPQHF | TRBJ1-5 | TRBV6-2/TRBV6-3
CASSLLTSAGEQYF | TRBJ2-7 | TRBV7-9
CATRVPNSYEQYF | TRBJ2-7 | TRBV15
CASSPETDTQYF | TRBJ2-3 | TRBV7-9
CATHGTRETQYF | TRBJ2-5 | TRBV2
CASSLRGRYYEQYF | TRBJ2-7 | TRBV7-2